This TCR beta chain stems from a study of T cells in Graves' hyperthyroidism and ophthalmopathy. The CDR3 is made up of 15 amino acids. CDR1 is WSHSY and CDR2 is SAAADI in the germline V gene. Study observations and caveats: Researchers found most expanded thyroid clonotypes above 0.001 in blood as well. A model using 13 V-J features told ophthalmopathy apart from stable hyperthyroidism.

Patients were excluded because of uncontrolled infection, other autoimmune disease, pregnancy or lactation. The diagnostic basis comprised clinical symptoms, serum thyroxine and TRAb, thyroid ultrasound and orbital computed tomography. A word on this clonotype: The antigen remains unidentified. The junction departs from germline at one end; a sequencing error may be responsible.

TCR beta CDR3 region amplification was performed from RNA transcripts. Carried out on the TCR CDR3, a first-round RT-PCR used the HTBI primer set. TCRdb redid the calling of the multiplex PCR reads with MiXCR, one entry per CDR3 protein. The data show around 540,000 distinct CDR3 sequences, 35% to 55% seen once. The chain joins TRBV10-2 to TRBJ2-7; TRBD1 matches at 10 bases. The clonotype was recovered from a young woman with Graves' hyperthyroidism. The sequencing input was peripheral blood or thyroid tissue (not recorded which). The CDR3 DNA sequence: TGCGCCGGCAGTGAGGTGGGGACAGGGGCCTACGAGCAGTACTTC. It codes for CAGSEVGTGAYEQYF.